This T cell receptor (beta chain) originates from a study of OX40 agonist ivuxolimab in advanced cancers. Note on this clone: Its antigen remains unidentified.

Findings of the study overall: CD8+ T cells showed, on average, more clonal expansion than CD4+ cells.

V lost 4 bases and J lost 1; bases outside the gene matches: 3. The CDR3 spans 15 residues. The germline CDR1 and CDR2 sequences are SGDLS and YYNGEE. TCRdb's copy holds only in-frame clones and misses some; the assay was immunoSEQ multiplex PCR. The data hold under 25,000 clones, with around four fifths observed a single time. The TCR comes from an adult with an advanced solid tumor such as melanoma, head and neck, liver or kidney cancer. V usage is TRBV9 and J usage is TRBJ2-1; 9 positions match TRBD2. The material was CD4+ or CD8+ T cells sorted from blood, obtained in a trial of the OX40 agonist ivuxolimab. The CDR3 DNA reads as TGTGCCAGCAGCTCTAGCGGGGCTTCCTACAATGAGCAGTTCTTC. This sequence encodes CASSSSGASYNEQFF.